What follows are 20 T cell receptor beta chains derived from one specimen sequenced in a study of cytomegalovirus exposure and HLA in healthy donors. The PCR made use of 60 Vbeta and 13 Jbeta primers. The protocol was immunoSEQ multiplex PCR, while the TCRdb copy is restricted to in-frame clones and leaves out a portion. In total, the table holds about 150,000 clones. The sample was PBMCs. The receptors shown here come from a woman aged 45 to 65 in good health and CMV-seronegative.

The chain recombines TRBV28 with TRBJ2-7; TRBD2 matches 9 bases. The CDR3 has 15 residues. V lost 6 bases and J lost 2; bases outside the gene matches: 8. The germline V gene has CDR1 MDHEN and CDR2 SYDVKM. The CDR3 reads CASRDVAGATYEQYF. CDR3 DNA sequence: TGTGCCAGCAGGGACGTAGCGGGAGCCACCTACGAGCAGTACTTC.

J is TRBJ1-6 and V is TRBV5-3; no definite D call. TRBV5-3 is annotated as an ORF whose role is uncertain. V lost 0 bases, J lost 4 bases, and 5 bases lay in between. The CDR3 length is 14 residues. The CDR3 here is CARSLGQYNSPLHF. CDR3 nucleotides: TGTGCCAGAAGCTTGGGGCAGTATAATTCACCCCTCCACTTT.

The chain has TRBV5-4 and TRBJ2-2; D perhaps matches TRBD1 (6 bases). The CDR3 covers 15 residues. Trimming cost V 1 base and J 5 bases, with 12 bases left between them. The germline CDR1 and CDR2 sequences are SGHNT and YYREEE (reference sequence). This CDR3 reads CASSLLVRGTGELFF. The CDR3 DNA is TGTGCCAGCAGCTTGCTGGTAAGGGGGACCGGGGAGCTGTTTTTT.

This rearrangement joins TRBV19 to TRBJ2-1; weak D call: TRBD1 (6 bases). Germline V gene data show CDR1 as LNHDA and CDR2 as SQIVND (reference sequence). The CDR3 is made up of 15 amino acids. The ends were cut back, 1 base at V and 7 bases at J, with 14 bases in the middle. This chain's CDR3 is CASSIVSTGRNEQFF. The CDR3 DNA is TGTGCCAGTAGTATAGTATCCACAGGGAGAAATGAGCAGTTCTTC.

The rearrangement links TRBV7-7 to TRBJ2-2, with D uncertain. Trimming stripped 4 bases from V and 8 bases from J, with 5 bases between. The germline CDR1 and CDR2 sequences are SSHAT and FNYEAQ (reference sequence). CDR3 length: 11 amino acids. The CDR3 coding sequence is TGTGCCAGCAGCTCATTTGGGGAGCTGTTTTTT. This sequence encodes CASSSFGELFF.

CDR3 sequence: CASSFEVNTEAFF. The CDR3 DNA reads as TGTGCCAGCAGTTTCGAGGTAAACACTGAAGCTTTCTTT. The V and J genes are TRBV6-6 and TRBJ1-1; D uncertain. CDR1 MNHNY and CDR2 SVGAGI come from the germline V gene (reference sequence). With 4 bases removed from V and 2 bases from J, the gap between germline ends came to 8 bases. The CDR3 runs 13 residues.

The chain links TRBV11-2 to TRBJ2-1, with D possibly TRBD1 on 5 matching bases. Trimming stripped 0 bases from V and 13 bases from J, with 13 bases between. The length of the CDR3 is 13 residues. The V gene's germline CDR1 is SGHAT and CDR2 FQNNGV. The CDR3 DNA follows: TGTGCCAGCAGCTTAGATCTTTCCGACAGCCAGTTCTTC. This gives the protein CASSLDLSDSQFF. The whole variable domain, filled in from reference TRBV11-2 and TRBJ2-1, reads EAGVAQSPRYKIIEKRQSVAFWCNPISGHATLYWYQQILGQGPKLLIQFQNNGVVDDSQLPKDRFSAERLKGVDSTLKIQPAKLEDSAVYLCASSLDLSDSQFFGPGTRLTVL.

CDR3 protein: CASSLLAATPHEQYF. Written as DNA, the CDR3 is TGCGCCAGCAGCTTGTTAGCGGCCACCCCCCACGAGCAGTACTTC. The chain recombines TRBV5-1 with TRBJ2-7; weak D call: TRBD2 (6 bases). V lost 1 base, J lost 5 bases, and 16 bases lay in between. Germline assignment: CDR1 SGHRS and CDR2 YFSETQ. The CDR3 sequence is 15 residues long.

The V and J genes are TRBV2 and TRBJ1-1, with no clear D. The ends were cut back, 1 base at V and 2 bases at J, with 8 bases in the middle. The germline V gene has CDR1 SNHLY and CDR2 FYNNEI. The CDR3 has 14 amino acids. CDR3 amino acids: CASSEGQINTEAFF. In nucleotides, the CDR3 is TGTGCCAGCAGTGAAGGACAAATTAACACTGAAGCTTTCTTT.

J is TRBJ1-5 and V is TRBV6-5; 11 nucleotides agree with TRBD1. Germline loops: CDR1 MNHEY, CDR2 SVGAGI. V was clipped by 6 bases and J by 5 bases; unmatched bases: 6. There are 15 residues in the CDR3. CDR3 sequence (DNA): TGTGCCAGCAGAGACGGACAGGGGGCGTATCAGCCCCAGCATTTT. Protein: CASRDGQGAYQPQHF.

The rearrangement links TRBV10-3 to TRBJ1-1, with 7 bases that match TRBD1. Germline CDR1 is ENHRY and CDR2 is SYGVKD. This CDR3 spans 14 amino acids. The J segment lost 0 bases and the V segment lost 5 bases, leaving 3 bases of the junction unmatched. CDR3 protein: CAISSQGLNTEAFF. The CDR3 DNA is TGTGCCATCAGTTCACAGGGGTTGAACACTGAAGCTTTCTTT.

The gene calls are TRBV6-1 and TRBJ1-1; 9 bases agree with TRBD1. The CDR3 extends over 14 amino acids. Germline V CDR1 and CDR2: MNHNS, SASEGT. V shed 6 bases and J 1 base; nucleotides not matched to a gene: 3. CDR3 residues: CASRRDRENTEAFF. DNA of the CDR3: TGTGCCAGCAGGAGGGACAGGGAGAACACTGAAGCTTTCTTT.

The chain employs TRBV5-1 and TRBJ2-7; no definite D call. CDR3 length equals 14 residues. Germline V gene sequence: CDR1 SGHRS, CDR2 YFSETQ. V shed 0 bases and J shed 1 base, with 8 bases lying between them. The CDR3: CASSLGSSSYEQYF. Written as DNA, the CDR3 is TGCGCCAGCAGCTTGGGATCTAGTTCCTACGAGCAGTACTTC.

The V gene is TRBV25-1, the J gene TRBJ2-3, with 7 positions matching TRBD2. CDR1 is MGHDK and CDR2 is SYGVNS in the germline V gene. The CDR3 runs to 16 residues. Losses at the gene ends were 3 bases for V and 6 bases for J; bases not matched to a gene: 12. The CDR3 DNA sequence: TGTGCCAGCAGTGACCACCGGGACTACCCGGGGGATACGCAGTATTTT. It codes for CASSDHRDYPGDTQYF.

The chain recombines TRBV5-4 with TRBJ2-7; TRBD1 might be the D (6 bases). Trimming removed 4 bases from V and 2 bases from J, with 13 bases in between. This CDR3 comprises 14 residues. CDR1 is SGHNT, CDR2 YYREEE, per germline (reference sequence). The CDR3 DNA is TGTGCCAGCAGCGCCGAACAGGGAGCCTACGAGCAGTACTTC. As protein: CASSAEQGAYEQYF.

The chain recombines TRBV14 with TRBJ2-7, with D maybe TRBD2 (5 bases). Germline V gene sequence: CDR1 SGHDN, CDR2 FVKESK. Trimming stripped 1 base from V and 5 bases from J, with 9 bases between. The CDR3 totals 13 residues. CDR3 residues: CASSQGTLNEQYF. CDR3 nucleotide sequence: TGTGCCAGCAGCCAAGGGACTCTAAACGAGCAGTACTTC.

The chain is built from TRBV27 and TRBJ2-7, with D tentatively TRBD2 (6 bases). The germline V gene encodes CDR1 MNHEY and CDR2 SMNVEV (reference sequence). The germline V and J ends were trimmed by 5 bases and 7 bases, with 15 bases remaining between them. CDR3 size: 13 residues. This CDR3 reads CASSGDSPGEQYF. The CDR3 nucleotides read TGTGCCAGCAGTGGGGACTCTCCGGGGGAGCAGTACTTC.

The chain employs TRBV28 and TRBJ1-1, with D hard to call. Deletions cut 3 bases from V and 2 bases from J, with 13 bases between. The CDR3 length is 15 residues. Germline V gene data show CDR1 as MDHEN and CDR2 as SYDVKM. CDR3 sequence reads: CASSFGQVINTEAFF. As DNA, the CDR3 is TGTGCCAGCAGTTTCGGCCAGGTGATTAACACTGAAGCTTTCTTT.

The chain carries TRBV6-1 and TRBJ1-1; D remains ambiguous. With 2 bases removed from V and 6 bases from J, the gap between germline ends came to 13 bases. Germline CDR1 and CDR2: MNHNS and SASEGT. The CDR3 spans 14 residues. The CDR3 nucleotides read TGTGCCAGCAGTGAAATGGGCAGTTTCTCTGAAGCTTTCTTT. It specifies CASSEMGSFSEAFF.

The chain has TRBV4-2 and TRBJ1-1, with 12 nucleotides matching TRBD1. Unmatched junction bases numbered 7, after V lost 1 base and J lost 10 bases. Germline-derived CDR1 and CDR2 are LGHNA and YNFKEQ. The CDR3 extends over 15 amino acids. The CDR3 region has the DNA TGTGCCAGCAGCCAAGGTGACGGGACAGGGGGCAGAGCTTTCTTT. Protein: CASSQGDGTGGRAFF.